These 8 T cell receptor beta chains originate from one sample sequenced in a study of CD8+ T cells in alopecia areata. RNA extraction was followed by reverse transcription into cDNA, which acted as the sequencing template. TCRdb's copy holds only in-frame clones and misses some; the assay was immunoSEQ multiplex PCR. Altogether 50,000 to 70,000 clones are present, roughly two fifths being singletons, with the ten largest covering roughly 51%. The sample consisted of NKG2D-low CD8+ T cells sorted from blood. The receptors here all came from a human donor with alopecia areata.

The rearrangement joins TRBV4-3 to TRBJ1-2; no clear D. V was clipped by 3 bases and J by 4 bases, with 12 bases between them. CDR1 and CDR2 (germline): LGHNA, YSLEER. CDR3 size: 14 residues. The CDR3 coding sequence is TGCGCCAGCAGCCACCTCGAGGGTGGCTATGGCTACACCTTC. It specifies CASSHLEGGYGYTF.

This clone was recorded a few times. The DNA for the CDR3 is TGCAGCGTTGGTCCACAGGGAGCTAACTACGAGCAGTACTTC. Its protein is CSVGPQGANYEQYF. This rearrangement joins TRBV29-1 to TRBJ2-7, with D perhaps matching TRBD1 (6 bases). CDR1 and CDR2 from the germline V gene are SQVTM and ANQGSEA. V was clipped by 4 bases and J by 3 bases, with 16 bases between them. The CDR3 loop spans 14 amino acids.

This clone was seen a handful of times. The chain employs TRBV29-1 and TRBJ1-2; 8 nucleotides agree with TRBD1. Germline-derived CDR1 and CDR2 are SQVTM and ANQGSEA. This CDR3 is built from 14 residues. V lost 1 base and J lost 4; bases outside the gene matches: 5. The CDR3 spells CSVEAPGGFYGYTF. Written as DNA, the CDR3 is TGCAGCGTTGAAGCCCCAGGGGGCTTCTATGGCTACACCTTC.

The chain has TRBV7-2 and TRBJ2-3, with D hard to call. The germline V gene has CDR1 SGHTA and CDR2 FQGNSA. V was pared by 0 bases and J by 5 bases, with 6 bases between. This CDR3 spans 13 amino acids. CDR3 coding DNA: TGTGCCAGCAGCTTAGCAGTTGAAGATACGCAGTATTTT. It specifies CASSLAVEDTQYF.

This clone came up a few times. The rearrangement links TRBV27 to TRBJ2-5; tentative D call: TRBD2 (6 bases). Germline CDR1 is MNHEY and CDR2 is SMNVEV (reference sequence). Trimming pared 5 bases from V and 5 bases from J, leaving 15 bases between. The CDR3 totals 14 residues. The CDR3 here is CASSLLTGGETQYF. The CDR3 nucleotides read TGTGCCAGCAGTCTTCTAACAGGAGGGGAGACCCAGTACTTC.

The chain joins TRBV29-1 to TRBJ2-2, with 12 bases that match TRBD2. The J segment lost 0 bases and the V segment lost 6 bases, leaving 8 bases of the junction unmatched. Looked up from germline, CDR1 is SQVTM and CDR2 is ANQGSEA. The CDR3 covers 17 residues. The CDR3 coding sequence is TGCAGCGTAGAACTAGCGGGAGGTCCCGCGAACACCGGGGAGCTGTTTTTT. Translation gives CSVELAGGPANTGELFF.

This chain's CDR3 is CASGLGDEQYF. In DNA form, the CDR3 reads TGCGCCAGCGGACTCGGGGACGAGCAGTACTTC. This sequence joins TRBV5-1 and TRBJ2-7; TRBD2 is a possible D gene (5 bases). There are 11 residues in the CDR3. Looked up from germline, CDR1 is SGHRS and CDR2 is YFSETQ. Trimming removed 7 bases at V and 5 bases at J, with 10 bases between.

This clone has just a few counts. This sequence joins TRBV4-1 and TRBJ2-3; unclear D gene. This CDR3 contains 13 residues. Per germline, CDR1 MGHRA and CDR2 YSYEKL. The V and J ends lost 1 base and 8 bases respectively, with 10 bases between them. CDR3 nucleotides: TGCGCCAGCAGCCAAGTGATAGAGGCTACGCAGTATTTT. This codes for CASSQVIEATQYF.